What follows are 9 T cell receptor beta chains derived from one specimen sequenced in a study of PD-1 blockade in classical Hodgkin lymphoma. Profiled with immunoSEQ multiplex PCR; TCRdb holds only in-frame clones, not every one. The sample includes 72,000 or so clones, 85% to 95% of them seen just once. All patients experienced relapse after autologous stem cell transplantation, and brentuximab vedotin exposure was variable. The sample here was peripheral blood mononuclear cells (PBMCs), taken at baseline. The receptors shown here come from a human donor with classical Hodgkin lymphoma.

This chain links TRBV27 with TRBJ2-6; D is unresolved. This CDR3 contains 14 residues. Trimming took 6 bases from V and 0 from J, leaving 6 bases between them. Germline values: CDR1 MNHEY, CDR2 SMNVEV (reference sequence). In nucleotides, the CDR3 is TGTGCCAGCAGGCGTTACTCTGGGGCCAACGTCCTGACTTTC. It encodes CASRRYSGANVLTF.

The V and J genes are TRBV15 and TRBJ2-2; the D is unclear. CDR1 is LNHNV and CDR2 is YYDKDF in the germline V gene (reference sequence). V dropped 0 bases and J dropped 3 bases, with 8 bases sitting between them. This CDR3 has 15 amino acids. The DNA of the CDR3 is TGTGCCACCAGCAGAGATCTACCGTACACCGGGGAGCTGTTTTTT. It codes for CATSRDLPYTGELFF.

The CDR3 DNA is TGTGCCAGCAGCTTAAAAGGTTCGGGGACTGAAGCTTTCTTT. Its translation: CASSLKGSGTEAFF. The V and J genes are TRBV7-3 and TRBJ1-1; D not certain. The germline gives CDR1 SGHTA, CDR2 FQGTGA. The V end lost 1 base, the J end lost 5 bases, and 11 bases lay between the germline ends. The CDR3 runs to 14 residues.

The J gene is TRBJ2-5, the V gene TRBV6-5, with TRBD1 matching 9 bases. The trim removed 6 bases at V and 2 bases at J, leaving 7 bases unmatched. CDR1 is MNHEY and CDR2 is SVGAGI in the germline V gene. This CDR3 spans 15 amino acids. The CDR3 spells CASRPDRGIQETQYF. Written as DNA, the CDR3 is TGTGCCAGCAGACCGGACAGGGGAATACAAGAGACCCAGTACTTC.

This clone came up a few times. V gene TRBV2 combines with J gene TRBJ1-1; TRBD1 matches 10 bases. The V and J ends lost 10 bases and 7 bases, in that order; junction bases with no gene match: 9. Germline V gene data show CDR1 as SNHLY and CDR2 as FYNNEI. This CDR3 is built from 13 residues. Here the CDR3 DNA reads TGTGCCACCCGGGACAGGGGTGAGGGTGAAGCTTTCTTT. This gives the protein CATRDRGEGEAFF.

The chain employs TRBV11-2 and TRBJ2-4; D is unresolved. There are 17 residues in the CDR3. Germline V gives CDR1 SGHAT, CDR2 FQNNGV. V lost 1 base and J lost 3, with 16 bases in between. CDR3 residues: CASSLGWAGYLKNIQYF. In nucleotides, the CDR3 is TGTGCCAGCAGCTTAGGATGGGCAGGATACCTCAAAAACATTCAGTACTTC.

CDR3 region: CASSKADREFVNQPQHF. The CDR3 DNA follows: TGTGCCAGCAGCAAAGCGGACAGGGAATTTGTCAATCAGCCCCAGCATTTT. The gene calls are TRBV5-5 and TRBJ1-5; 8 bases are a match to TRBD1. CDR1 is SGHKS and CDR2 is YYEKEE in the germline V gene (reference sequence). The CDR3 extends over 17 amino acids. V was clipped by 4 bases and J by 3 bases; unmatched bases: 12.

The V call is TRBV18, the J call TRBJ1-6; D is undetermined. V lost 1 base and J 0 bases, leaving 7 bases between the germline ends. Germline values: CDR1 KGHSH, CDR2 LQKENI. The CDR3 consists of 16 residues. The CDR3 DNA reads TGTGCCAGCTCACCACTGAGAGCCTCCTATAATTCACCCCTCCACTTT. Translated, it gives CASSPLRASYNSPLHF.

The genes are TRBV6-5 and TRBJ1-5; 8 bases line up with TRBD1. This CDR3 has 14 residues. Germline assignment: CDR1 MNHEY and CDR2 SVGAGI. The V and J ends lost 3 bases and 7 bases, in that order; junction bases with no gene match: 5. The CDR3 coding sequence is TGTGCCAGCAGTTATAGGACAGGGTTGCAGCCCCAGCATTTT. It specifies CASSYRTGLQPQHF.